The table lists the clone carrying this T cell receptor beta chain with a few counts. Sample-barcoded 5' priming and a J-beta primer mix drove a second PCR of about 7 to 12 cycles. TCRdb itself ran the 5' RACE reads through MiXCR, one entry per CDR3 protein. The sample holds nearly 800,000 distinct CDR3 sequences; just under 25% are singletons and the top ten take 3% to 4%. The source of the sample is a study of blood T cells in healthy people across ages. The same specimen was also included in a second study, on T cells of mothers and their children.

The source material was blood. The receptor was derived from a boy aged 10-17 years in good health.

This CDR3 is CASTGQTYEQYF. The CDR3 DNA is TGTGCCAGTACGGGACAAACCTACGAGCAGTACTTC. The rearrangement links TRBV19 to TRBJ2-7, with a weak D call TRBD1 (6 bases). The germline gives CDR1 LNHDA, CDR2 SQIVND (reference sequence). The CDR3 has 12 residues. Trimming took off 7 bases at V and 2 bases at J, with 9 bases between the two ends.